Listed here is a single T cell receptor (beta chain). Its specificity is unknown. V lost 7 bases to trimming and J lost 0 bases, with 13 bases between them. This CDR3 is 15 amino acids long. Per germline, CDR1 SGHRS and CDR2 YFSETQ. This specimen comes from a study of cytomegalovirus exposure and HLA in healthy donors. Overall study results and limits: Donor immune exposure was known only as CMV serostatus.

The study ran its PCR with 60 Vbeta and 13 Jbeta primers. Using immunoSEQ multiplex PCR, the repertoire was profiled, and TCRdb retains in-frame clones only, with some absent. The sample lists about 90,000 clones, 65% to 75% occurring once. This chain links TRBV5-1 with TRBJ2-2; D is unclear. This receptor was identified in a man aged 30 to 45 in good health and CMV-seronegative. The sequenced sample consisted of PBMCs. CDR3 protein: CASAFARTNTGELFF. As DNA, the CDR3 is TGCGCCAGCGCTTTTGCCAGGACGAACACCGGGGAGCTGTTTTTT.